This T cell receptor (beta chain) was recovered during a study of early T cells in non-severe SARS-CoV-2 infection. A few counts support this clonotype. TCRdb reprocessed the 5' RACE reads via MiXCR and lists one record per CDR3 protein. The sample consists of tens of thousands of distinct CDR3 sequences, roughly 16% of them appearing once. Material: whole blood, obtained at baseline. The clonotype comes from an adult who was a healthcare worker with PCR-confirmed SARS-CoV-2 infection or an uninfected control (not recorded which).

CDR3 DNA sequence: TGCAGTGCTACCCGACCGGGGGATGAAAAACTGTTTTTT. Its translation is CSATRPGDEKLFF. The genes are TRBV20-1 and TRBJ1-4, with D possibly being TRBD1 (5 bases). Germline assignment: CDR1 DFQATT and CDR2 SNEGSKA (reference sequence). The ends were cut back, 4 bases at V and 6 bases at J, with 12 bases in the middle. The CDR3 totals 13 residues.